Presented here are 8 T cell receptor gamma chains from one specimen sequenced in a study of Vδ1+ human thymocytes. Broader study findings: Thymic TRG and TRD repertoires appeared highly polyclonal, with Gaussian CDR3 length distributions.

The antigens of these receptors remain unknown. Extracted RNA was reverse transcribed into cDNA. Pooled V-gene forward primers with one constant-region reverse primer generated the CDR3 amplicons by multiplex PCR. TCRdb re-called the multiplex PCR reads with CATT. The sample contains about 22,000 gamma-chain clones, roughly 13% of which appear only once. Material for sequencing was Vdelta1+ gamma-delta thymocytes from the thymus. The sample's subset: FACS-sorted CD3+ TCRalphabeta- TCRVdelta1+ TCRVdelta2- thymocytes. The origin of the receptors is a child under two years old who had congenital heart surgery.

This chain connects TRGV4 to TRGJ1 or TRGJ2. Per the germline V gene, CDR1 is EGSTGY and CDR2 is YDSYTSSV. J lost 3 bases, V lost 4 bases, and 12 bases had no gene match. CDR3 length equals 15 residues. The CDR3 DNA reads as TGTGCCACCTGGGACCCGCCCCCAATTTATTATAAGAAACTCTTT. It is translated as CATWDPPPIYYKKLF.

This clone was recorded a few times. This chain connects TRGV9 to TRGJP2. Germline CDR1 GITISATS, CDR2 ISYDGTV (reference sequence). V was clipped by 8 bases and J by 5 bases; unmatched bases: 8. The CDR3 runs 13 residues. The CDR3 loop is CALYIGSDWIKTF. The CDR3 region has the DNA TGTGCCTTGTATATAGGGAGTGATTGGATCAAGACGTTT.

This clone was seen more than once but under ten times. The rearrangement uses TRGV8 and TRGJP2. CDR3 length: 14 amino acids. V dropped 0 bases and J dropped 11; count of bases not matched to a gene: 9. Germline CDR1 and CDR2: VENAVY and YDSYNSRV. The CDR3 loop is CATWDRPTGWIKTF. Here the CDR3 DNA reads TGTGCCACCTGGGATAGGCCAACGGGCTGGATCAAGACGTTT.

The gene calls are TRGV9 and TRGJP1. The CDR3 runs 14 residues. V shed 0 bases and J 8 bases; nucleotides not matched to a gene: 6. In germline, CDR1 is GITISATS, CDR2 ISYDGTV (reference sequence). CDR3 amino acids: CALWEVRRGWFKIF. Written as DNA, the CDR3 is TGTGCCTTGTGGGAGGTGCGGCGGGGTTGGTTCAAGATATTT.

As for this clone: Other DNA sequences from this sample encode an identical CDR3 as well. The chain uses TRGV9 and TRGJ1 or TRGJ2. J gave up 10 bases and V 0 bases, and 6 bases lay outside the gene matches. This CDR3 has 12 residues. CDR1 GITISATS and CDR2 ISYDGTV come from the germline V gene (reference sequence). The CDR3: CALWEVRDKKLF. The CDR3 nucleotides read TGTGCCTTGTGGGAGGTGCGAGACAAGAAACTCTTT.

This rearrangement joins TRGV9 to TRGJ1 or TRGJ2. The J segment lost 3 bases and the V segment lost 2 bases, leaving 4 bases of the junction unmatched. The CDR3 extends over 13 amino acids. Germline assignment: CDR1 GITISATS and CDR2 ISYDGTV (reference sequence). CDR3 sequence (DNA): TGTGCCTTGTGGGAGGCCTGTTATTATAAGAAACTCTTT. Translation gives CALWEACYYKKLF.

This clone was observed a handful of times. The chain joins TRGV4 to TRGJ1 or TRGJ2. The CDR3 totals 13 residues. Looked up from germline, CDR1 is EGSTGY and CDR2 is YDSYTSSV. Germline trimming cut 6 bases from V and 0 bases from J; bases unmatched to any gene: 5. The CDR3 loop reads CATWQGNYYKKLF. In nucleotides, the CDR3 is TGTGCCACCTGGCAAGGGAATTATTATAAGAAACTCTTT.

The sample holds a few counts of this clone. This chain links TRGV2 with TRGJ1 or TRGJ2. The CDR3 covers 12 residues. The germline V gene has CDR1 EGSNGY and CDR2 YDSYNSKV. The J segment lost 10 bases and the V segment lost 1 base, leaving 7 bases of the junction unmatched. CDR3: CATWDGQQKKLF. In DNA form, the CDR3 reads TGTGCCACCTGGGACGGCCAGCAAAAGAAACTCTTT.